This TCR beta chain is from a study of blood T cell repertoires in COVID-19. TCRdb's table, derived via immunoSEQ multiplex PCR, lists solely in-frame clones and lacks some. The table lists 75,000 to 90,000 clones, over 70% of them singletons, with around 13% in the top ten. This CDR3 is 15 amino acids long. Germline V lookup: CDR1 KGHSH, CDR2 LQKENI. Trimming at V came to 4 bases and at J to 4 bases, leaving 4 bases not matched to a gene. J is TRBJ2-1 and V is TRBV18; 10 bases are shared with TRBD2. Sequenced sample: peripheral blood. The TCR sequence derives from a woman aged 40-49 years with active or convalescent COVID-19. The CDR3 region has the DNA TGTGCCAGCTCACTTCTAGCGGGGGTATACAATGAGCAGTTCTTC. It yields the protein CASSLLAGVYNEQFF.